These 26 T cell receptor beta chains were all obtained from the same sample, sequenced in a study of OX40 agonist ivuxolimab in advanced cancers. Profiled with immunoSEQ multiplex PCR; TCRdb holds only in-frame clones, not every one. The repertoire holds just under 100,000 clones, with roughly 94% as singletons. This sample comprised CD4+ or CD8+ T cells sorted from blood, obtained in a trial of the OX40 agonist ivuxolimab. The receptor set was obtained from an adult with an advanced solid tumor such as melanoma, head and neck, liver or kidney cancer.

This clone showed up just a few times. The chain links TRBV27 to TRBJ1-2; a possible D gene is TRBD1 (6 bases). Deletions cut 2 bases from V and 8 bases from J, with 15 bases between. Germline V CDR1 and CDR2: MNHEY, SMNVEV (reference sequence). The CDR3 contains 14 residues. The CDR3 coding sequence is TGTGCCAGCAGTTTACAGGGGCCGCAGAGGGGCTACACCTTC. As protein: CASSLQGPQRGYTF.

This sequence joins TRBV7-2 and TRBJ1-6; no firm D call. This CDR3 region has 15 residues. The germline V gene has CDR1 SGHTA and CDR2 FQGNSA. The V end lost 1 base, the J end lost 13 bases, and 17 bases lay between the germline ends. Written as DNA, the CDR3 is TGTGCCAGCAGCTTAGAGATGAGGCCGAGCGTCCCCCTCCACTTT. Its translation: CASSLEMRPSVPLHF.

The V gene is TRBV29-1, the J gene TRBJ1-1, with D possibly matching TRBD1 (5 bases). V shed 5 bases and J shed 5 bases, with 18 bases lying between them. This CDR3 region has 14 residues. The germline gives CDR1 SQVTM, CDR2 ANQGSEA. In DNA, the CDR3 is TGCAGCGTTACAGGAGGTCTCGCGGGGACTGAAGCTTTCTTT. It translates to CSVTGGLAGTEAFF.

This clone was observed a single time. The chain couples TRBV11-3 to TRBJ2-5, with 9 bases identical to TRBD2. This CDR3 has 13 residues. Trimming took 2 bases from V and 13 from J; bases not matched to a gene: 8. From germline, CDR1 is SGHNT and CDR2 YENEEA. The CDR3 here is CASSLLVAGDRYF. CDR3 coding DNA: TGTGCCAGCAGCTTACTGGTAGCGGGGGATAGGTACTTC.

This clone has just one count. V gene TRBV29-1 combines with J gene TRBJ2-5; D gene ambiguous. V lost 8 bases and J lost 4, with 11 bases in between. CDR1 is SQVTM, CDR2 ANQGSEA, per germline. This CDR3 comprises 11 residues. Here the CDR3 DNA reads TGCAGCTCAAGCCTGGGAGAGACCCAGTACTTC. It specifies CSSSLGETQYF.

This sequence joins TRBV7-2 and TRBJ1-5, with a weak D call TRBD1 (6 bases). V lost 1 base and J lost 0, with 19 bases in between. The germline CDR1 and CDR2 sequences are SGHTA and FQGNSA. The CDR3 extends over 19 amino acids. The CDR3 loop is CASSLGYGGLRYSNQPQHF. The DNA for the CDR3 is TGTGCCAGCAGCTTAGGGTACGGGGGCCTCCGGTATAGCAATCAGCCCCAGCATTTT.

The CDR3 loop is CASSPRGPVSTDTQYF. CDR3 sequence (DNA): TGTGCCAGCAGCCCCCGCGGGCCAGTAAGCACAGATACGCAGTATTTT. V is TRBV7-2 and J is TRBJ2-3; D may be TRBD2 (5 bases). The CDR3 length is 16 residues. The V gene's germline CDR1 is SGHTA and CDR2 FQGNSA. V was pared by 5 bases and J by 0 bases, with 15 bases between.

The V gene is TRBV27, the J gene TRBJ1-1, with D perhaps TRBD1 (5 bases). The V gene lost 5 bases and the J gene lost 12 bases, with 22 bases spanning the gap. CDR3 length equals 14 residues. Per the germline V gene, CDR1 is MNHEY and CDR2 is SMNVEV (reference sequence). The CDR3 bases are TGTGCCAGCAGTCCTTTACAGGTGGGGCTTTCCCCTTTCTTT. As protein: CASSPLQVGLSPFF.

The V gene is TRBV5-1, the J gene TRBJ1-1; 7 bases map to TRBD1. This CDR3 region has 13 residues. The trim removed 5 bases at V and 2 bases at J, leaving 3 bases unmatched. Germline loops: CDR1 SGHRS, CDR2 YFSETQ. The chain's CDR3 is CASRRGLNTEAFF. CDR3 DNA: TGCGCCAGCAGGAGGGGGCTCAACACTGAAGCTTTCTTT.

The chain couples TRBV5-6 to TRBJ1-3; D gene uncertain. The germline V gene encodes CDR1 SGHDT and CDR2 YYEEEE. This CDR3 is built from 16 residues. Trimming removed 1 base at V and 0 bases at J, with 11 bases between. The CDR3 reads CASSLSIGISGNTIYF. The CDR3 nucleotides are TGTGCCAGCAGCTTGAGTATAGGTATCTCTGGAAACACCATATATTTT.

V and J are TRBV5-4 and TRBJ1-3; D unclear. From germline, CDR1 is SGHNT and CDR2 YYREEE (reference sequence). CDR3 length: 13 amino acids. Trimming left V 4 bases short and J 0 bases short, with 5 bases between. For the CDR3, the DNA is TGTGCCAGCAGCCCGAACTCTGGAAACACCATATATTTT. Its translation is CASSPNSGNTIYF.

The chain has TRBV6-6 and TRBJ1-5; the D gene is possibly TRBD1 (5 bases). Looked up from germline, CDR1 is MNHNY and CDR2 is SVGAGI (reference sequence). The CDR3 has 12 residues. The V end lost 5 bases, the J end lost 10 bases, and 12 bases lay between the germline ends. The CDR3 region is CASSQGVKPQHF. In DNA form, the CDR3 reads TGTGCCAGCAGTCAGGGTGTTAAACCCCAGCATTTT.

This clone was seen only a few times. In nucleotides, the CDR3 is TGTGCCAGCAGCTTGGTTTCTAACACCATATATTTT. Translation: CASSLVSNTIYF. V gene TRBV5-6 combines with J gene TRBJ1-3; D is unresolved. Trimming pared 0 bases from V and 7 bases from J, leaving 5 bases between. CDR1 is SGHDT and CDR2 is YYEEEE in the germline V gene. There are 12 residues in the CDR3.

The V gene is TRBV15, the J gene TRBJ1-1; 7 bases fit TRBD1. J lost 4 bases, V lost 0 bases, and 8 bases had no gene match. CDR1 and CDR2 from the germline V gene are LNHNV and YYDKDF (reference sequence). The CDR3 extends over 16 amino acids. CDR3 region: CATSRDRGGRRTEAFF. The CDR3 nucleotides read TGTGCCACCAGCAGAGATCGAGGGGGCCGTCGCACTGAAGCTTTCTTT.

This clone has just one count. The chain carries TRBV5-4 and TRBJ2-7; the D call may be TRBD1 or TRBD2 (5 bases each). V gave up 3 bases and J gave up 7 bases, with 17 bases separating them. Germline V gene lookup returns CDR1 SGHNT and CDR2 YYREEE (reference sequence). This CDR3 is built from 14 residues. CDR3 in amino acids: CASSSGTALGEQYF. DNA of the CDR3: TGTGCCAGCAGCTCCGGGACCGCCTTAGGTGAGCAGTACTTC.

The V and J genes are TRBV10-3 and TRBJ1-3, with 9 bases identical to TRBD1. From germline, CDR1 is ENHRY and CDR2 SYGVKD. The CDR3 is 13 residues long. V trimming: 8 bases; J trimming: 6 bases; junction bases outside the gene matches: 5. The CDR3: CAIGDRVLNTIYF. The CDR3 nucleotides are TGTGCCATCGGGGACAGGGTGCTAAACACCATATATTTT.

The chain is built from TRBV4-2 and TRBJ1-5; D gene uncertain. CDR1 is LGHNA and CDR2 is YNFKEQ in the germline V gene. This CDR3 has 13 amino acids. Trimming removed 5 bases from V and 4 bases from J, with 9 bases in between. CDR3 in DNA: TGTGCCAGCAGCTGGGGAGGAAATCAGCCCCAGCATTTT. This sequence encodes CASSWGGNQPQHF.

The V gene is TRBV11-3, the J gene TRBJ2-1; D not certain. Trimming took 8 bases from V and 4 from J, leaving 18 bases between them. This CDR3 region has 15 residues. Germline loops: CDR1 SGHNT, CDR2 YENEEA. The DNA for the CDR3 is TGTGCCAGCTGTGTAGGCTCAAAGCCTTACAATGAGCAGTTCTTC. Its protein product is CASCVGSKPYNEQFF.

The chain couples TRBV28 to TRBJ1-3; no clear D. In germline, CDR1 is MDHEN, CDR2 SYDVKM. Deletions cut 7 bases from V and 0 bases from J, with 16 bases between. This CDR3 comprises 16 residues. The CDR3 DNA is TGTGCCAGCACCCTGAATGGCCTGTTCTCTGGAAACACCATATATTTT. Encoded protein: CASTLNGLFSGNTIYF.

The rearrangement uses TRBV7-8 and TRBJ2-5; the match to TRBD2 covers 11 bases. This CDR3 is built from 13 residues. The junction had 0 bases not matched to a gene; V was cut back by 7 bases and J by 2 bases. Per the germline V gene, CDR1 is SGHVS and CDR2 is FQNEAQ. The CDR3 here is CASIAGGQETQYF. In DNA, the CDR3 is TGTGCCAGCATAGCGGGGGGGCAAGAGACCCAGTACTTC.

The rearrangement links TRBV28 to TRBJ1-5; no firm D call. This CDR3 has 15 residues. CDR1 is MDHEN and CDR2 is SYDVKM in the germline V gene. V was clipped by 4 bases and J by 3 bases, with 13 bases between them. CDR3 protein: CASSSPFGPNQPQHF. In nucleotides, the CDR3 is TGTGCCAGCAGTTCCCCCTTTGGGCCCAATCAGCCCCAGCATTTT.

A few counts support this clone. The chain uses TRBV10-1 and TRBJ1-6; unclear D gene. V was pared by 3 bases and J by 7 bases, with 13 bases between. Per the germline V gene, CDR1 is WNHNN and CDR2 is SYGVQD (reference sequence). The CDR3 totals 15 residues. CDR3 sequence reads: CASSEVAGSNSPLHF. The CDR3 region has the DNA TGCGCCAGCAGTGAAGTGGCAGGCTCGAATTCACCCCTCCACTTT.

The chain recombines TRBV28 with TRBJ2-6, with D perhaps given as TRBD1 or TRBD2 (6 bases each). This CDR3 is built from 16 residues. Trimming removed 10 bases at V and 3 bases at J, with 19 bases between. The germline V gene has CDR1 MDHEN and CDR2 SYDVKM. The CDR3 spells CATNLEGGGGANVLTF. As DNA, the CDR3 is TGTGCCACCAACTTGGAGGGGGGAGGTGGGGCCAACGTCCTGACTTTC.

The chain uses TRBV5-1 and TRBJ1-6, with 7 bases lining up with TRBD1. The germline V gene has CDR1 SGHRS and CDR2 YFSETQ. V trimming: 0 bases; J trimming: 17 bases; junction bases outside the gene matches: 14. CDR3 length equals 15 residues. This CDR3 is CASSLDGTEPLLVHF. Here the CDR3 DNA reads TGCGCCAGCAGCTTGGATGGGACAGAGCCGCTCTTGGTCCACTTT.

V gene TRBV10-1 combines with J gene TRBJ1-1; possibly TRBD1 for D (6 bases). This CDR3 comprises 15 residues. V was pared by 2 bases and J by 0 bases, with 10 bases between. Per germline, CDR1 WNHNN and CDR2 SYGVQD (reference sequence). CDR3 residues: CASSEGAGVNTEAFF. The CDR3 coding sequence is TGCGCCAGCAGTGAGGGTGCAGGGGTGAACACTGAAGCTTTCTTT.

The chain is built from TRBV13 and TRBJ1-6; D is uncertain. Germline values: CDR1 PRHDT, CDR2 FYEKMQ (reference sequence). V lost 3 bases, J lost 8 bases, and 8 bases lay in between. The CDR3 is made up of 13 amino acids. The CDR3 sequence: CASSFHNDSPLHF. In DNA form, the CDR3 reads TGTGCCAGCAGCTTTCACAATGATTCACCCCTCCACTTT.